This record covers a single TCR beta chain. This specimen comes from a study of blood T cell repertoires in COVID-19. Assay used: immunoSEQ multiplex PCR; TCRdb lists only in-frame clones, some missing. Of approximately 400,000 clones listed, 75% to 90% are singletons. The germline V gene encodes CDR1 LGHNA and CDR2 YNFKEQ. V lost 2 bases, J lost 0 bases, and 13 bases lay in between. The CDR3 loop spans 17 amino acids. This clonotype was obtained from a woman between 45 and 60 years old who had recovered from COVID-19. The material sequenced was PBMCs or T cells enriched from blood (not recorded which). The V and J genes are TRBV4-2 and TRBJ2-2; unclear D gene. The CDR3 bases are TGTGCCAGCAGCCAAAGACGAGACACGACGAACACCGGGGAGCTGTTTTTT. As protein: CASSQRRDTTNTGELFF.